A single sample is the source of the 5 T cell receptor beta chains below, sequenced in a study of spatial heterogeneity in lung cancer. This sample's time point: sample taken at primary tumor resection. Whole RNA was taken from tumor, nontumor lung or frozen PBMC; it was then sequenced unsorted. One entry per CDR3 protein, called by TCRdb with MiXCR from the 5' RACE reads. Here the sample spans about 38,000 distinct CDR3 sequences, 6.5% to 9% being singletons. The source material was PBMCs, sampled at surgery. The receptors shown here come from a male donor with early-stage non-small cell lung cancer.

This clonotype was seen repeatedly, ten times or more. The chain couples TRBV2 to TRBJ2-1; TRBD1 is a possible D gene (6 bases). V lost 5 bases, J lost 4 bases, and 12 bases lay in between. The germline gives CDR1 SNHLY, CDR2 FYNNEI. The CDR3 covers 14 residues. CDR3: CASSTMRGYNEQFF. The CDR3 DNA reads TGTGCCAGCAGTACTATGAGGGGGTACAATGAGCAGTTCTTC.

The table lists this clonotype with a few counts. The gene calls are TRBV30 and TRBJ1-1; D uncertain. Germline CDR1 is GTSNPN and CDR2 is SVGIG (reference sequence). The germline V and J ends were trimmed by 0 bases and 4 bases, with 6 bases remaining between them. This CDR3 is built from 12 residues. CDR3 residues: CAWSVRPTEAFF. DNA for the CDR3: TGTGCCTGGAGTGTACGTCCCACTGAAGCTTTCTTT. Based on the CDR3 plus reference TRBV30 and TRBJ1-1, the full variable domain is SQTIHQWPATLVQPVGSPLSLECTVEGTSNPNLYWYRQAAGRGLQLLFYSVGIGQISSEVPQNLSASRPQDRQFILSSKKLLLSDSGFYLCAWSVRPTEAFFGQGTRLTVV.

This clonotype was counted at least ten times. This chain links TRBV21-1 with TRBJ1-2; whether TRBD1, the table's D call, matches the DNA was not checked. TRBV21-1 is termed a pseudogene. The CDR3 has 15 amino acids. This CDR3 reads CASTLPTGTNYGYTF. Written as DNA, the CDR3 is TGTGCCAGCACCTTACCGACAGGGACTAACTATGGCTACACCTTC.

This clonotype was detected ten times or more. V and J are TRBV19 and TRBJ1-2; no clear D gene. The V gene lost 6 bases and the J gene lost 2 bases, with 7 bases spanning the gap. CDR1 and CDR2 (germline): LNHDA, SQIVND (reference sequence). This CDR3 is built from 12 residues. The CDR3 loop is CASRPMNYGYTF. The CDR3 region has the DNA TGTGCCAGTAGACCGATGAACTATGGCTACACCTTC.

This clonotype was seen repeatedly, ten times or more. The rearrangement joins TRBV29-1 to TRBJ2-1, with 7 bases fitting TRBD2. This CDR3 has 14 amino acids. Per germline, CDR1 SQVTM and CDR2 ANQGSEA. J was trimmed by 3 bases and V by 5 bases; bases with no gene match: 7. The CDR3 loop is CSVSSSGDYNEQFF. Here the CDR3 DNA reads TGCAGCGTTTCTTCCAGCGGGGACTACAATGAGCAGTTCTTC.